What follows are 25 T cell receptor beta chains derived from one specimen sequenced in a study of vaccination effects on CD4 cells after COVID-19. The repertoire was sequenced with immunoSEQ multiplex PCR; TCRdb's copy has only in-frame clones and lacks some. The table shows some 19,000 clones, with around 70% occurring only once. These TCRs' antigens remain unknown. Using viral peptide pools, the ViraFEST assay grew out antigen-specific CD4+ T cells prior to sequencing. The authors isolated CD4+ T cells after about eleven days of culture. Nucleocapsid antibody tests were negative, and the vaccine recipients had no prior SARS-CoV-2 infection. The starting material was CD4+ T cells from PBMCs cultured with HCoV-NL63 spike peptides, obtained before COVID-19 vaccination. The receptors shown here come from a human donor who received a COVID-19 vaccine.

V is TRBV2 and J is TRBJ1-4, with TRBD1 matching over 7 bases. CDR1 and CDR2 from the germline V gene are SNHLY and FYNNEI. The V segment lost 6 bases and the J segment 7 bases; nucleotides outside the gene matches: 2. The length of the CDR3 is 12 residues. CDR3 nucleotides: TGTGCCAGCAGGAGGGGGCTTGAAAAACTGTTTTTT. It specifies CASRRGLEKLFF.

This clone appeared a single time. The chain has TRBV19 and TRBJ1-2; possibly TRBD1 for D (5 bases). CDR1 LNHDA and CDR2 SQIVND come from the germline V gene (reference sequence). V lost 3 bases and J lost 7, with 27 bases in between. This CDR3 comprises 18 residues. In nucleotides, the CDR3 is TGTGCCAGTAGTATCCGCCTTCCATCCGGGACTCCCCAGTCTGGCTACACCTTC. Its protein is CASSIRLPSGTPQSGYTF.

This rearrangement joins TRBV4-3 to TRBJ2-5, with 10 bases fitting TRBD2. CDR3 length equals 16 residues. The V gene's germline CDR1 is LGHNA and CDR2 YSLEER. Losses at the gene ends were 4 bases for V and 5 bases for J; bases not matched to a gene: 10. The CDR3 reads CASSPSSGGALETQYF. CDR3 DNA sequence: TGCGCCAGCAGCCCATCCAGCGGGGGGGCCCTTGAGACCCAGTACTTC.

The chain recombines TRBV7-2 with TRBJ1-1, with no clear D. Germline CDR1 is SGHTA and CDR2 is FQGNSA. The CDR3 consists of 12 residues. V was shortened by 1 base and J by 8 bases, with 8 bases between the two germline ends. As DNA, the CDR3 is TGTGCCAGCAGCTTAGGGCAGCACGAAGCTTTCTTT. This codes for CASSLGQHEAFF.

CDR3 sequence (DNA): TGTGCCAGCAGCTTAGGGGCAGCTAGCTACGAGCAGTACTTC. As protein: CASSLGAASYEQYF. The chain carries TRBV7-8 and TRBJ2-7; D call uncertain. The V and J ends lost 1 base and 3 bases respectively, with 10 bases between them. The CDR3 has 14 amino acids. Germline V gives CDR1 SGHVS, CDR2 FQNEAQ.

This clone has a handful of counts. The gene calls are TRBV6-5 and TRBJ2-2, with 9 positions matching TRBD1. The CDR3 length is 14 residues. After removal of 5 bases from V and 6 bases from J, the junction contained 4 bases not matched to a gene. Per germline, CDR1 MNHEY and CDR2 SVGAGI. CDR3 sequence: CASSRDRESGELFF. As DNA, the CDR3 is TGTGCCAGCAGTCGGGACAGGGAGTCCGGGGAGCTGTTTTTT.

The chain carries TRBV19 and TRBJ1-6; the D is unclear. CDR3 length: 14 residues. The V gene's germline CDR1 is LNHDA and CDR2 SQIVND (reference sequence). V dropped 11 bases and J dropped 0 bases, with 11 bases sitting between them. CDR3 in amino acids: CAVSSSSYNSPLHF. Written as DNA, the CDR3 is TGTGCCGTATCTTCGAGCTCCTATAATTCACCCCTCCACTTT.

The V call is TRBV5-1, the J call TRBJ1-4; 7 bases fit TRBD1. Germline V gives CDR1 SGHRS, CDR2 YFSETQ. J was trimmed by 3 bases and V by 4 bases; bases with no gene match: 6. The CDR3 extends over 15 amino acids. The CDR3 is CASSPKGAANEKLFF. CDR3 bases: TGCGCCAGCAGCCCGAAGGGGGCAGCTAATGAAAAACTGTTTTTT.

This sequence joins TRBV7-2 and TRBJ2-3; 11 nucleotides line up with TRBD1. The CDR3 is 16 residues long. The junction had 9 bases not matched to a gene; V was cut back by 7 bases and J by 3 bases. Germline lookup yields CDR1 SGHTA and CDR2 FQGNSA. The CDR3 nucleotides read TGTGCCAGCACCCCAGTCCGGGACAGGGGGACAGATACGCAGTATTTT. Amino acid sequence: CASTPVRDRGTDTQYF.

A remark on this clone: This sample includes further DNA sequences coding for the same CDR3. The chain couples TRBV2 to TRBJ2-7; weak D call: TRBD2 (7 bases). The CDR3 runs 13 residues. Trimming took off 7 bases at V and 3 bases at J, with 13 bases between the two ends. The germline V gene has CDR1 SNHLY and CDR2 FYNNEI. CDR3 amino acids: CASKGGGGYEQYF. Here the CDR3 DNA reads TGTGCCAGCAAGGGAGGGGGGGGCTACGAGCAGTACTTC. Based on the CDR3 plus reference TRBV2 and TRBJ2-7, the full variable domain is EPEVTQTPSHQVTQMGQEVILRCVPISNHLYFYWYRQILGQKVEFLVSFYNNEISEKSEIFDDQFSVERPDGSNFTLKIRSTKLEDSAMYFCASKGGGGYEQYFGPGTRLTVT.

V and J are TRBV25-1 and TRBJ2-1, with D possibly matching TRBD2 (5 bases). The V gene's germline CDR1 is MGHDK and CDR2 SYGVNS. The CDR3 consists of 16 residues. V lost 0 bases and J lost 0, with 9 bases in between. This chain's CDR3 is CASSEYPEGSYNEQFF. DNA of the CDR3: TGTGCCAGCAGTGAATACCCAGAGGGCTCCTACAATGAGCAGTTCTTC.

This clone has just a few counts. V and J are TRBV7-9 and TRBJ1-2, with 8 nucleotides matching TRBD1. Germline values: CDR1 SEHNR, CDR2 FQNEAQ (reference sequence). With 5 bases clipped from V and 2 bases from J, the junction kept 4 bases outside the gene matches. This CDR3 has 14 amino acids. DNA for the CDR3: TGTGCCAGCAGCCAGGGACAGGTGAACTATGGCTACACCTTC. Its translation is CASSQGQVNYGYTF.

This clone occurred a few times. The chain links TRBV15 to TRBJ1-5, with D hard to call. This CDR3 region has 12 residues. The germline V gene has CDR1 LNHNV and CDR2 YYDKDF (reference sequence). Trimming removed 0 bases from V and 6 bases from J, with 3 bases in between. The chain's CDR3 is CATSRDSQPQHF. In DNA form, the CDR3 reads TGTGCCACCAGCAGAGACAGTCAGCCCCAGCATTTT.

This clone turned up a few times. The rearrangement links TRBV19 to TRBJ2-1; TRBD2 aligns across 9 bases. CDR3 size: 15 residues. Per germline, CDR1 LNHDA and CDR2 SQIVND (reference sequence). V dropped 3 bases and J dropped 5; count of bases not matched to a gene: 5. The CDR3 coding sequence is TGTGCCAGTAGTATTGAAACTAGCGGGCACAATGAGCAGTTCTTC. Its translation: CASSIETSGHNEQFF.

CDR3 amino acids: CASSVDYTGELFF. In DNA, the CDR3 is TGTGCCAGCAGCGTAGATTACACCGGGGAGCTGTTTTTT. V and J are TRBV9 and TRBJ2-2; D remains unclear. This CDR3 has 13 amino acids. Germline V gene sequence: CDR1 SGDLS, CDR2 YYNGEE. The ends were cut back, 0 bases at V and 3 bases at J, with 3 bases in the middle.

The DNA for the CDR3 is TGTGCCAGCAGCGTGGGACAGGGGGTGTCCTATAATTCACCCCTCCACTTT. Translating gives CASSVGQGVSYNSPLHF. The chain uses TRBV5-4 and TRBJ1-6; 11 bases line up with TRBD1. Per germline, CDR1 SGHNT and CDR2 YYREEE (reference sequence). CDR3 size: 17 residues. V was pared by 4 bases and J by 1 base, with 4 bases of the junction left unmatched.

V gene TRBV9 combines with J gene TRBJ2-1; 10 nucleotides align to TRBD2. After removal of 1 base from V and 8 bases from J, the junction contained 9 bases not matched to a gene. There are 16 residues in the CDR3. Germline assignment: CDR1 SGDLS and CDR2 YYNGEE. The CDR3: CASSVFSSGGRDEQFF. The CDR3 DNA sequence: TGTGCCAGCAGCGTATTCTCTAGCGGGGGTAGGGATGAGCAGTTCTTC.

The J gene is TRBJ1-2, the V gene TRBV19; D may be TRBD1 (6 bases). This CDR3 comprises 13 residues. The germline gives CDR1 LNHDA, CDR2 SQIVND (reference sequence). V was shortened by 8 bases and J by 8 bases, with 18 bases between the two germline ends. CDR3 amino acids: CASASRGARGYTF. CDR3 DNA sequence: TGTGCCAGTGCGTCCCGGGGGGCCAGGGGCTACACCTTC.

This clone showed up just once. This sequence joins TRBV18 and TRBJ1-1; D gene ambiguous. Germline V gene lookup returns CDR1 KGHSH and CDR2 LQKENI. The ends were cut back, 2 bases at V and 1 base at J, with 8 bases in the middle. The CDR3 consists of 14 residues. CDR3 amino acids: CASSPTRANTEAFF. The DNA of the CDR3 is TGTGCCAGCTCACCAACGCGGGCGAACACTGAAGCTTTCTTT.

This rearrangement joins TRBV12-3 or TRBV12-4 to TRBJ2-1, with D perhaps assigned TRBD1 or TRBD2 (6 bases each). CDR3 length: 12 amino acids. V lost 7 bases and J 7 bases, leaving 11 bases between the germline ends. In DNA form, the CDR3 reads TGTGCCAGCATGGGGGGCAGGAATGAGCAGTTCTTC. Translation: CASMGGRNEQFF.

This sequence joins TRBV27 and TRBJ2-6; the D is unclear. Germline CDR1 reads MNHEY; CDR2 reads SMNVEV (reference sequence). The CDR3 loop spans 14 amino acids. The V and J ends lost 10 bases and 2 bases respectively, with 12 bases between them. CDR3 coding DNA: TGTGCCACCAACCCCGGCACTGGGGCCAACGTCCTGACTTTC. This translates into CATNPGTGANVLTF.

The genes are TRBV2 and TRBJ1-5; D gene uncertain. In germline, CDR1 is SNHLY, CDR2 FYNNEI. The V end lost 6 bases, the J end lost 0 bases, and 18 bases lay between the germline ends. This CDR3 is built from 17 residues. This chain's CDR3 is CASSPRGSPYSNQPQHF. The CDR3 DNA sequence: TGTGCCAGCAGCCCTCGGGGTAGCCCGTATAGCAATCAGCCCCAGCATTTT.

This rearrangement joins TRBV5-4 to TRBJ2-1; 10 nucleotides line up with TRBD2. The V and J ends lost 3 bases and 5 bases, in that order; junction bases with no gene match: 2. The CDR3 consists of 14 residues. CDR1 is SGHNT, CDR2 YYREEE, per germline (reference sequence). This chain's CDR3 is CASSSSGGNNEQFF. DNA of the CDR3: TGTGCCAGCAGCTCTAGCGGGGGAAACAATGAGCAGTTCTTC.

The chain has TRBV18 and TRBJ1-3, with D perhaps TRBD1 (6 bases). V was cut by 2 bases and J by 2 bases, with 10 bases left in between. The germline V gene encodes CDR1 KGHSH and CDR2 LQKENI. CDR3 length equals 15 residues. Here the CDR3 DNA reads TGTGCCAGCTCACCATCGACAGGAACTGGAAACACCATATATTTT. Amino acid sequence: CASSPSTGTGNTIYF.

The rearrangement links TRBV5-1 to TRBJ2-7; TRBD2 matches 15 bases. V gave up 3 bases and J gave up 7 bases; unmatched junction bases: 11. Germline CDR1 reads SGHRS; CDR2 reads YFSETQ. This CDR3 spans 17 amino acids. CDR3: CASSYGTSGRFGAEQYF. For the CDR3, the DNA is TGCGCCAGCAGCTACGGGACTAGCGGGAGGTTCGGGGCGGAGCAGTACTTC.